These 27 T cell receptor beta chains share one sample of origin, sequenced in a study of blood T cell repertoires in COVID-19. Assay used: immunoSEQ multiplex PCR; TCRdb lists only in-frame clones, some missing. The repertoire consists of hundreds of thousands of clones, with approximately 90% occurring once and the leading ten covering around an eighth. The source material was peripheral blood. The receptors come from a woman aged 50 to 60 with COVID-19, enrolled during active disease.

V usage is TRBV4-1 and J usage is TRBJ1-5; a weak D match, TRBD1 (6 bases). This CDR3 comprises 16 residues. Looked up from germline, CDR1 is MGHRA and CDR2 is YSYEKL. The ends were cut back, 6 bases at V and 0 bases at J, with 15 bases in the middle. CDR3: CASSSGQFYSNQPQHF. The CDR3 DNA reads TGCGCCAGCAGTTCCGGACAGTTCTATAGCAATCAGCCCCAGCATTTT.

The chain combines TRBV27 with TRBJ2-1, with D possibly matching TRBD2 (5 bases). CDR1 MNHEY and CDR2 SMNVEV come from the germline V gene (reference sequence). V lost 5 bases and J lost 7, with 18 bases in between. The CDR3 runs to 15 residues. This CDR3 is CASSPQDPRGNEQFF. The DNA for the CDR3 is TGTGCCAGCAGTCCCCAGGACCCCCGAGGGAATGAGCAGTTCTTC.

The gene calls are TRBV2 and TRBJ2-3, with D possibly being TRBD2 (5 bases). Germline CDR1 SNHLY, CDR2 FYNNEI. Trimming left V 5 bases short and J 2 bases short, with 14 bases between. This CDR3 has 15 residues. The CDR3 sequence: CASSTGTRNTDTQYF. The CDR3 DNA is TGTGCCAGCAGTACGGGAACGCGGAACACAGATACGCAGTATTTT. Full variable domain (outside the CDR3, taken from reference TRBV2 and TRBJ2-3): EPEVTQTPSHQVTQMGQEVILRCVPISNHLYFYWYRQILGQKVEFLVSFYNNEISEKSEIFDDQFSVERPDGSNFTLKIRSTKLEDSAMYFCASSTGTRNTDTQYFGPGTRLTVL.

The chain is built from TRBV3-1 (or the pseudogene TRBV3-2) and TRBJ2-1; 10 nucleotides align to TRBD1. Trimming took 4 bases from V and 5 from J; bases not matched to a gene: 5. Germline V gene data show CDR1 as LGHDT and CDR2 as YNNKEL (reference sequence). CDR3 length equals 15 residues. The CDR3 DNA reads as TGTGCCAGCAGCCGACGACAGGGGGCAAACAATGAGCAGTTCTTC. Protein product: CASSRRQGANNEQFF.

This chain joins TRBV19 and TRBJ2-2; D not resolved. Germline V CDR1 and CDR2: LNHDA, SQIVND (reference sequence). Trimming removed 3 bases from V and 1 base from J, with 9 bases in between. The CDR3 extends over 15 amino acids. The DNA of the CDR3 is TGTGCCAGTAGTATCCGGTCGAGGAACACCGGGGAGCTGTTTTTT. It yields the protein CASSIRSRNTGELFF.

The J gene is TRBJ2-1, the V gene TRBV18; 13 nucleotides line up with TRBD2. CDR1 and CDR2 from the germline V gene are KGHSH and LQKENI. The CDR3 runs to 16 residues. With V trimmed by 6 bases and J by 9 bases, 11 bases remained unmatched. DNA for the CDR3: TGTGCCAGCTCCCCAACTAGCGGGGGGGCAGGTGGTGAGCAGTTCTTC. Translated, it gives CASSPTSGGAGGEQFF.

This chain joins TRBV6-5 and TRBJ1-1; the D gene is possibly TRBD1 (5 bases). Trimming cost V 4 bases and J 2 bases, with 14 bases left between them. Germline-derived CDR1 and CDR2 are MNHEY and SVGAGI. The CDR3 contains 15 residues. CDR3 in amino acids: CASSSETVLNTEAFF. The CDR3 DNA reads TGTGCCAGCAGTTCCGAGACAGTCCTTAACACTGAAGCTTTCTTT.

The J gene is TRBJ2-2, the V gene TRBV6-1; D may be TRBD2 (5 bases). The CDR3 spans 16 residues. Germline values: CDR1 MNHNS, CDR2 SASEGT. V dropped 3 bases and J dropped 0 bases, with 11 bases sitting between them. CDR3 coding DNA: TGTGCCAGCAGTGAGAGGGTTTTCGCGAACACCGGGGAGCTGTTTTTT. It specifies CASSERVFANTGELFF.

V is TRBV28 and J is TRBJ1-4; D might be TRBD1 (5 bases). With 8 bases removed from V and 0 bases from J, the gap between germline ends came to 13 bases. This CDR3 region has 15 residues. Germline V gene sequence: CDR1 MDHEN, CDR2 SYDVKM. CDR3 DNA: TGTGCCAGCCACCCCGGGGGAGCAACTAATGAAAAACTGTTTTTT. It translates to CASHPGGATNEKLFF. The complete variable domain, with remaining parts taken from reference TRBV28 and TRBJ1-4, reads DVKVTQSSRYLVKRTGEKVFLECVQDMDHENMFWYRQDPGLGLRLIYFSYDVKMKEKGDIPEGYSVSREKKERFSLILESASTNQTSMYLCASHPGGATNEKLFFGSGTQLSVL.

This clone has only a few counts. The rearrangement uses TRBV5-1 and TRBJ1-2, with 11 positions matching TRBD1. The germline CDR1 and CDR2 sequences are SGHRS and YFSETQ. With 2 bases clipped from V and 8 bases from J, the junction kept 5 bases outside the gene matches. CDR3 length: 14 amino acids. The CDR3: CASSFGQGALGYTF. In nucleotides, the CDR3 is TGCGCCAGCAGCTTCGGACAGGGGGCACTGGGCTACACCTTC.

This rearrangement joins TRBV4-1 to TRBJ1-1; no definite D call. CDR3 length equals 15 residues. The V end was cut by 4 bases, the J end by 6 bases, with 18 bases between. CDR1 and CDR2 from the germline V gene are MGHRA and YSYEKL. The CDR3 loop is CASSLSPSGAAEAFF. CDR3 in DNA: TGCGCCAGCAGCCTTTCCCCCAGTGGAGCGGCTGAAGCTTTCTTT.

This clone appeared a few times. The chain links TRBV5-1 to TRBJ2-1; D might be TRBD2 (6 bases). CDR3 length: 14 amino acids. Germline CDR1 and CDR2: SGHRS and YFSETQ. V shed 6 bases and J shed 4 bases, with 14 bases lying between them. Here the CDR3 reads CASKSSAGYNEQFF. The CDR3, as DNA: TGCGCCAGCAAGTCTAGCGCCGGATACAATGAGCAGTTCTTC.

The chain couples TRBV20-1 to TRBJ1-4, with unresolved D. This CDR3 spans 11 amino acids. Germline V lookup: CDR1 DFQATT, CDR2 SNEGSKA (reference sequence). The CDR3 loop reads CSGSDGLKLFF. The CDR3 DNA follows: TGCAGCGGGAGTGATGGGTTGAAACTGTTTTTT.

V usage is TRBV6-2 or TRBV6-3 and J usage is TRBJ2-4, with 12 bases aligning to TRBD2. The CDR3 consists of 16 residues. Germline CDR1 reads MNHEY; CDR2 reads SVGEGT. V shed 2 bases, J shed 15 bases, and the junction held 14 bases outside the gene matches. This CDR3 reads CASSYRWLAGGPRWYF. CDR3 coding DNA: TGTGCCAGCAGTTACAGGTGGCTAGCGGGGGGGCCGAGGTGGTACTTC.

The J gene is TRBJ1-1, the V gene TRBV9, with 7 positions matching TRBD1. Looked up from germline, CDR1 is SGDLS and CDR2 is YYNGEE. Unmatched junction bases numbered 5, after V lost 0 bases and J lost 3 bases. This CDR3 has 15 amino acids. This CDR3 reads CASSVVGGGDTEAFF. The CDR3 region has the DNA TGTGCCAGCAGCGTAGTAGGAGGGGGCGACACTGAAGCTTTCTTT.

Only one count was recorded for this clone. This chain uses TRBV10-3 with TRBJ2-3; D perhaps matches TRBD1 (6 bases). Germline loops: CDR1 ENHRY, CDR2 SYGVKD. CDR3 length: 15 residues. Trimming pared 6 bases from V and 4 bases from J, leaving 17 bases between. In nucleotides, the CDR3 is TGTGCCATCAGACAGGGTCCCACGGAGGCAGATACGCAGTATTTT. The encoded protein is CAIRQGPTEADTQYF.

The J gene is TRBJ2-2, the V gene TRBV6-1; D is unresolved. CDR3 length: 15 residues. V lost 2 bases, J lost 3 bases, and 10 bases lay in between. In germline, CDR1 is MNHNS, CDR2 SASEGT. CDR3 loop: CASSEFNSYTGELFF. DNA for the CDR3: TGTGCCAGCAGTGAATTTAACAGCTACACCGGGGAGCTGTTTTTT.

The chain uses TRBV30 and TRBJ2-7; 7 nucleotides agree with TRBD2. J gave up 5 bases and V 0 bases, and 7 bases lay outside the gene matches. Germline V gives CDR1 GTSNPN, CDR2 SVGIG (reference sequence). The CDR3 contains 14 residues. In nucleotides, the CDR3 is TGTGCCTGGAGTGTAGGGAGGGGCGTCCACGAGCAGTACTTC. Protein sequence: CAWSVGRGVHEQYF. Looking up the rest from reference TRBV30 and TRBJ2-7 gives the full variable domain: SQTIHQWPATLVQPVGSPLSLECTVEGTSNPNLYWYRQAAGRGLQLLFYSVGIGQISSEVPQNLSASRPQDRQFILSSKKLLLSDSGFYLCAWSVGRGVHEQYFGPGTRLTVT.

The CDR3 loop is CASSMGPDSNQPQHF. CDR3 coding DNA: TGTGCCAGTAGTATGGGGCCAGACTCCAATCAGCCCCAGCATTTT. This chain links TRBV19 with TRBJ1-5, with D possibly TRBD1 on 5 matching bases. The V and J ends lost 3 bases and 3 bases respectively, with 12 bases between them. There are 15 residues in the CDR3. The V gene's germline CDR1 is LNHDA and CDR2 SQIVND (reference sequence). Based on the CDR3 plus reference TRBV19 and TRBJ1-5, the full variable domain is DGGITQSPKYLFRKEGQNVTLSCEQNLNHDAMYWYRQDPGQGLRLIYYSQIVNDFQKGDIAEGYSVSREKKESFPLTVTSAQKNPTAFYLCASSMGPDSNQPQHFGDGTRLSIL.

The gene calls are TRBV30 and TRBJ2-4; the match to TRBD1 covers 10 bases. The V gene's germline CDR1 is GTSNPN and CDR2 SVGIG (reference sequence). With 7 bases clipped from V and 6 bases from J, the junction kept 9 bases outside the gene matches. The CDR3 runs 14 residues. The chain's CDR3 is CAFWGRDRGNIQYF. The CDR3 DNA sequence: TGTGCCTTCTGGGGCCGGGACAGGGGAAACATTCAGTACTTC.

This chain links TRBV6-5 with TRBJ1-2; D unresolved. V dropped 7 bases and J dropped 3 bases, with 15 bases sitting between them. Germline lookup yields CDR1 MNHEY and CDR2 SVGAGI. CDR3 length: 14 residues. This chain's CDR3 is CASNLFGSHYGYTF. In nucleotides, the CDR3 is TGTGCCAGCAATCTTTTTGGCTCCCACTATGGCTACACCTTC.

The CDR3 loop reads CASSAGFRNYGYTF. DNA of the CDR3: TGTGCCAGTAGTGCGGGATTCCGTAACTATGGCTACACCTTC. V is TRBV19 and J is TRBJ1-2; D uncertain. Germline V gives CDR1 LNHDA, CDR2 SQIVND (reference sequence). The CDR3 is 14 residues long. V was shortened by 5 bases and J by 1 base, with 11 bases between the two germline ends. Using reference TRBV19 and TRBJ1-2 for the parts outside the CDR3, the full variable domain is DGGITQSPKYLFRKEGQNVTLSCEQNLNHDAMYWYRQDPGQGLRLIYYSQIVNDFQKGDIAEGYSVSREKKESFPLTVTSAQKNPTAFYLCASSAGFRNYGYTFGSGTRLTVV.

This clone was counted between two and nine times. V usage is TRBV5-4 and J usage is TRBJ1-4; tentatively, D is TRBD1 (5 bases). Germline-derived CDR1 and CDR2 are SGHNT and YYREEE (reference sequence). This CDR3 contains 14 residues. V lost 2 bases, J lost 5 bases, and 10 bases lay in between. The CDR3 DNA follows: TGTGCCAGCAGCTTCGGGGGATTCAATGAAAAACTGTTTTTT. This gives the protein CASSFGGFNEKLFF.

The chain uses TRBV2 and TRBJ2-5; 8 nucleotides line up with TRBD1. Germline values: CDR1 SNHLY, CDR2 FYNNEI. V shed 4 bases, J shed 6 bases, and the junction held 10 bases outside the gene matches. The CDR3 loop spans 15 amino acids. Here the CDR3 reads CASSVAGGVGKTQYF. Written as DNA, the CDR3 is TGTGCCAGCAGTGTGGCAGGGGGCGTGGGAAAGACCCAGTACTTC. Complete variable domain (other parts from reference TRBV2 and TRBJ2-5): EPEVTQTPSHQVTQMGQEVILRCVPISNHLYFYWYRQILGQKVEFLVSFYNNEISEKSEIFDDQFSVERPDGSNFTLKIRSTKLEDSAMYFCASSVAGGVGKTQYFGPGTRLLVL.

The rearrangement uses TRBV6-6 and TRBJ1-2; 8 bases fit TRBD1. The CDR3 spans 13 residues. Trimming took 5 bases from V and 3 from J; bases not matched to a gene: 2. CDR1 is MNHNY, CDR2 SVGAGI, per germline (reference sequence). CDR3 nucleotides: TGTGCCAGCAGTCAGACAGGGGACTATGGCTACACCTTC. Translation gives CASSQTGDYGYTF.

The genes are TRBV27 and TRBJ1-2; the D gene is possibly TRBD1 (6 bases). Germline values: CDR1 MNHEY, CDR2 SMNVEV (reference sequence). The CDR3 is 15 amino acids. V lost 5 bases to trimming and J lost 3 bases, with 16 bases between them. The CDR3 DNA reads TGTGCCAGCAGTCTAGGGACGGCAGGGGACTATGGCTACACCTTC. Its protein product is CASSLGTAGDYGYTF.

This chain joins TRBV19 and TRBJ2-7, with 7 bases lining up with TRBD1. CDR3 length: 13 residues. Germline CDR1 is LNHDA and CDR2 is SQIVND (reference sequence). J was trimmed by 2 bases and V by 4 bases; bases with no gene match: 2. In DNA, the CDR3 is TGTGCCAGTAGTAGCCAGGGGGCCTACGAGCAGTACTTC. Protein: CASSSQGAYEQYF.